These 12 T cell receptor beta chains share one sample of origin, sequenced in a study of T cells in localized non-small cell lung cancer. TCRdb's copy holds only in-frame clones and misses some; the assay was immunoSEQ multiplex PCR. The sample contains approximately 2,000 clones, more than 20% of which appear only once. The starting material was lung tumor tissue, obtained before any cancer treatment. The receptors were sampled from a woman aged 35-75 years with stage II squamous cell lung carcinoma.

Only a few counts were recorded for this clone. The V and J genes are TRBV11-3 and TRBJ2-2; 10 nucleotides line up with TRBD2. CDR1 and CDR2 (germline): SGHNT, YENEEA. With V trimmed by 5 bases and J by 1 base, 1 base remained unmatched. The CDR3 loop spans 15 amino acids. The CDR3 DNA follows: TGTGCCAGCAGCCCTAGCGGGGGGAACACCGGGGAGCTGTTTTTT. This sequence encodes CASSPSGGNTGELFF. The full variable domain, rest sourced from reference TRBV11-3 and TRBJ2-2, is EAGVVQSPRYKIIEKKQPVAFWCNPISGHNTLYWYLQNLGQGPELLIRYENEEAVDDSQLPKDRFSAERLKGVDSTLKIQPAELGDSAVYLCASSPSGGNTGELFFGEGSRLTVL.

The CDR3 nucleotides are TGTGCCAGCAGTGAGACAGGGAACGGAGGCTACACCTTC. It encodes CASSETGNGGYTF. The gene calls are TRBV6-8 and TRBJ1-2; 7 bases fit TRBD1. Germline V CDR1 and CDR2: MNHGY, SAAAGT. Trimming removed 5 bases from V and 8 bases from J; junction bases left unmatched: 8. This CDR3 spans 13 amino acids.

This clone qualifies as large. At the DNA level, this CDR3 is encoded by other sequences in the same sample as well. The chain links TRBV11-3 to TRBJ2-3, with 9 positions matching TRBD1. This CDR3 has 15 residues. V lost 5 bases to trimming and J lost 4 bases; unmatched junction nucleotides: 7. Germline CDR1 is SGHNT and CDR2 is YENEEA. CDR3 nucleotide sequence: TGTGCCAGCAGCCCGAACAGGGGGCCGTCAGATACGCAGTATTTT. Its protein product is CASSPNRGPSDTQYF.

This clone showed up just a few times. The chain has TRBV6-8 and TRBJ2-1; 13 bases line up with TRBD2. After removal of 0 bases from V and 7 bases from J, the junction contained 3 bases not matched to a gene. The germline CDR1 and CDR2 sequences are MNHGY and SAAAGT. This CDR3 has 16 amino acids. The CDR3 sequence is CASSYSGLAGRNEQFF. Written as DNA, the CDR3 is TGTGCCAGCAGTTACTCGGGACTAGCGGGAAGGAATGAGCAGTTCTTC.

There are a few counts of this clone. The chain joins TRBV7-2 to TRBJ1-2; a possible D gene is TRBD1 (5 bases). From germline, CDR1 is SGHTA and CDR2 FQGNSA. Between the trimmed V and J ends, which lost 5 bases and 5 bases, there was a span of 12 bases. This CDR3 has 13 residues. CDR3 nucleotide sequence: TGTGCCAGCAGCCAACTTCGACAGTATGGCTACACCTTC. As protein: CASSQLRQYGYTF.

This clone has only a few counts. The chain combines TRBV6-8 with TRBJ2-2, with 7 bases that match TRBD2. Germline V lookup: CDR1 MNHGY, CDR2 SAAAGT. Trimming cost V 11 bases and J 7 bases; bases outside gene matches: 10. The CDR3 contains 13 residues. As DNA, the CDR3 is TGTGCCGGGGCCGGGAGGTGGGTCGGGGAGCTGTTTTTT. Translated, it gives CAGAGRWVGELFF.

The chain joins TRBV5-1 to TRBJ2-3; TRBD1 matches at 11 bases. The CDR3 covers 16 residues. Germline lookup yields CDR1 SGHRS and CDR2 YFSETQ. The V and J ends lost 3 bases and 1 base, in that order; junction bases with no gene match: 4. CDR3 sequence reads: CASSYRDRGGTDTQYF. The CDR3 nucleotides read TGCGCCAGCAGCTACCGGGACAGGGGGGGCACAGATACGCAGTATTTT.

The chain employs TRBV30 and TRBJ1-1, with D possibly being TRBD1 (5 bases). CDR3 length: 13 amino acids. CDR1 is GTSNPN and CDR2 is SVGIG in the germline V gene (reference sequence). V dropped 5 bases and J dropped 1 base, with 11 bases sitting between them. DNA for the CDR3: TGTGCCTGGGGCCCGGGGGAGAACACTGAAGCTTTCTTT. Amino acid sequence: CAWGPGENTEAFF. Complete variable domain (other parts from reference TRBV30 and TRBJ1-1): SQTIHQWPATLVQPVGSPLSLECTVEGTSNPNLYWYRQAAGRGLQLLFYSVGIGQISSEVPQNLSASRPQDRQFILSSKKLLLSDSGFYLCAWGPGENTEAFFGQGTRLTVV.

V usage is TRBV5-1 and J usage is TRBJ2-1; D call uncertain. Trimming shortened V by 0 bases and J by 2 bases, and 15 bases separated the two germline ends. Germline V gene data show CDR1 as SGHRS and CDR2 as YFSETQ. This CDR3 comprises 17 residues. The chain's CDR3 is CASSLGGAIATYNEQFF. In DNA form, the CDR3 reads TGCGCCAGCAGCTTGGGAGGAGCGATTGCAACCTACAATGAGCAGTTCTTC.

The V and J genes are TRBV18 and TRBJ1-3; D is undetermined. The germline V gene has CDR1 KGHSH and CDR2 LQKENI. Trimming removed 3 bases from V and 2 bases from J, with 11 bases in between. The CDR3 loop spans 15 amino acids. The CDR3 here is CASSPLMATGNTIYF. The DNA of the CDR3 is TGTGCCAGCTCACCGTTAATGGCTACTGGAAACACCATATATTTT. Drawing the rest from reference TRBV18 and TRBJ1-3, the complete variable domain is NAGVMQNPRHLVRRRGQEARLRCSPMKGHSHVYWYRQLPEEGLKFMVYLQKENIIDESGMPKERFSAEFPKEGPSILRIQQVVRGDSAAYFCASSPLMATGNTIYFGEGSWLTVV.

The rearrangement links TRBV29-1 to TRBJ2-5; 10 nucleotides line up with TRBD1. V shed 3 bases, J shed 3 bases, and the junction held 4 bases outside the gene matches. CDR3 length: 14 amino acids. The germline CDR1 and CDR2 sequences are SQVTM and ANQGSEA. The CDR3 DNA follows: TGCAGCGTTGACGGGGACAGGGGTAAAGAGACCCAGTACTTC. Translated, it gives CSVDGDRGKETQYF.

The chain joins TRBV18 to TRBJ1-5; 7 bases map to TRBD1. Germline V gives CDR1 KGHSH, CDR2 LQKENI. This CDR3 comprises 16 residues. Trimming cost V 1 base and J 7 bases; bases outside gene matches: 10. The CDR3 nucleotides read TGTGCCAGCTCACCACTAGGCAGGGGGGCTGACCAGCCCCAGCATTTT. Its protein product is CASSPLGRGADQPQHF. Filled out from reference TRBV18 and TRBJ1-5, the complete variable domain reads NAGVMQNPRHLVRRRGQEARLRCSPMKGHSHVYWYRQLPEEGLKFMVYLQKENIIDESGMPKERFSAEFPKEGPSILRIQQVVRGDSAAYFCASSPLGRGADQPQHFGDGTRLSIL.